The rows below give T cell receptor beta chains drawn from one sample of a study of blood T cell repertoires in COVID-19. Produced via immunoSEQ multiplex PCR; TCRdb's table is partial and in-frame only. The sample has 100,000 to 120,000 clones, approximately 85% seen once. The sample was peripheral blood. These TCRs come from a woman in her fifties or sixties with acute or convalescent COVID-19. Both conserved end residues are part of each CDR3. Each record gives: clone size, V gene, J gene, D gene, CDR3 protein, CDR3 DNA. A D gene is named only where the DNA matches it firmly. A clone size is listed for some rows: how often the clone was seen (once, few, many), or a class if it is expanded.

NA	TRBV9	TRBJ2-5	TRBD2	CASSVEAGAPRTQYF	TGTGCCAGCAGCGTAGAAGCGGGGGCGCCCAGGACCCAGTACTTC
NA	TRBV2	TRBJ1-4	TRBD1	CAMGQGGEKLFF	TGTGCCATGGGACAGGGGGGCGAAAAACTGTTTTTT
once	TRBV14	TRBJ1-3	NA	CASRHRDGNTIYF	TGTGCCAGCAGGCACAGGGATGGAAACACCATATATTTT
few	TRBV6-5	TRBJ2-7	TRBD2	CASSYQGTSGPYEQYF	TGTGCCAGCAGTTACCAGGGGACTAGCGGTCCCTACGAGCAGTACTTC
NA	TRBV30	TRBJ1-5	NA	CAWSVRGGWEPQHF	TGTGCCTGGAGTGTACGGGGGGGCTGGGAGCCCCAGCATTTT
NA	TRBV11-3	TRBJ1-1	NA	CASSQLPGRGNTEAFF	TGTGCCAGCAGCCAGCTCCCAGGGAGGGGGAACACTGAAGCTTTCTTT
NA	TRBV24-1	TRBJ2-5	TRBD2	CATSTPSGGFETQYF	TGTGCCACCTCCACCCCTAGCGGGGGTTTCGAGACCCAGTACTTC
NA	TRBV30	TRBJ2-7	NA	CAVQKYHEQYF	TGTGCCGTACAAAAGTATCACGAGCAGTACTTC
NA	TRBV9	TRBJ2-5	NA	CASSVVGGPETQYF	TGTGCCAGCAGCGTAGTGGGGGGACCAGAGACCCAGTACTTC
NA	TRBV25-1	TRBJ2-3	NA	CASSGGYTQYF	TGTGCCAGCAGTGGAGGATATACGCAGTATTTT
NA	TRBV5-1	TRBJ2-7	TRBD1	CASSPDRTYEQYF	TGCGCCAGCAGCCCGGACAGGACCTACGAGCAGTACTTC
NA	TRBV9	TRBJ1-4	TRBD1	CASSLSGGGYEKLFF	TGTGCCAGCAGCTTATCAGGGGGCGGATATGAAAAACTGTTTTTT
NA	TRBV5-1	TRBJ1-1	TRBD1	CASSATQGPGTEAFF	TGCGCCAGCAGCGCTACACAGGGGCCGGGGACTGAAGCTTTCTTT
NA	TRBV5-5	TRBJ1-2	NA	CASSSGQILYGYTF	TGTGCCAGCAGCTCAGGACAGATACTCTATGGCTACACCTTC
NA	TRBV9	TRBJ1-2	NA	CASSDDGGWYGYTF	TGTGCCAGCAGCGACGACGGGGGGTGGTATGGCTACACCTTC
NA	TRBV19	TRBJ2-1	TRBD1	CASSIGTGAAYNEQFF	TGTGCCAGTAGTATCGGGACAGGGGCCGCCTACAATGAGCAGTTCTTC
NA	TRBV13	TRBJ2-7	NA	CASSSTRRGLHEQYF	TGTGCCAGCAGCTCGACCCGCAGGGGCTTACACGAGCAGTACTTC
NA	TRBV6-2/TRBV6-3	TRBJ1-6	TRBD1	CASSSTRQGSSPLHF	TGTGCCAGCAGTTCCACGAGACAGGGAAGTTCACCCCTCCACTTT
NA	TRBV14	TRBJ1-6	TRBD1	CASSQILPGGNSPLHF	TGTGCCAGCAGCCAAATCTTGCCAGGGGGAAATTCACCCCTCCACTTT
NA	TRBV5-4	TRBJ2-3	TRBD1	CASSPGGQGVADTQYF	TGTGCCAGCAGCCCAGGGGGACAGGGGGTAGCAGATACGCAGTATTTT
many	TRBV4-1	TRBJ1-1	TRBD1	CASSRATGGNTEAFF	TGCGCCAGCAGCCGGGCCACAGGGGGGAACACTGAAGCTTTCTTT
NA	TRBV11-3	TRBJ1-3	NA	CASSSVGAAGNTIYF	TGTGCCAGCAGCTCCGTTGGGGCCGCTGGAAACACCATATATTTT
NA	TRBV5-5	TRBJ2-2	NA	CASSFAQGKTGELFF	TGTGCCAGCAGCTTTGCGCAGGGAAAAACCGGGGAGCTGTTTTTT
NA	TRBV11-3	TRBJ1-6	TRBD1	CASSLDRGSSYNSPLHF	TGTGCCAGCAGCTTAGACAGGGGGAGCTCCTATAATTCACCCCTCCACTTT
many	TRBV6-1	TRBJ2-5	TRBD2	CASSEWLAGDQETQYF	TGTGCCAGCAGTGAATGGCTAGCGGGAGATCAAGAGACCCAGTACTTC
NA	TRBV7-6	TRBJ2-2	TRBD1	CASSLGQGYTGELFF	TGTGCCAGCAGCTTGGGACAGGGGTACACCGGGGAGCTGTTTTTT
NA	TRBV5-1	TRBJ2-2	NA	CASSLRQGNTGELFF	TGCGCCAGCAGCTTGCGGCAGGGTAACACCGGGGAGCTGTTTTTT
NA	TRBV7-7	TRBJ1-5	TRBD1	CASSPTDRGHQPQHF	TGTGCCAGCAGCCCAACTGACAGGGGCCATCAGCCCCAGCATTTT
NA	TRBV29-1	TRBJ2-7	TRBD1	CSVTPGQGAYEQYF	TGCAGCGTGACACCGGGACAGGGGGCATACGAGCAGTACTTC